One and the same sample provided the 12 T cell receptor beta chains below, sequenced in a study of T cells in Graves' hyperthyroidism and ophthalmopathy. Amplification yielded TCR beta CDR3 regions, with RNA transcripts as the source. A set of HTBI primers served as the primers for a first-round RT-PCR of the TCR CDR3. Each CDR3 protein gets one entry after TCRdb re-called the multiplex PCR reads with MiXCR. The sample consists of 200,000 to 250,000 distinct CDR3 sequences, roughly 18% of them appearing once. The sample taken for sequencing was blood. These TCRs come from a middle-aged man with Graves' hyperthyroidism.

This clonotype was observed a handful of times. The rearrangement uses TRBV6-5 and TRBJ2-7; D not certain. V lost 0 bases, J lost 6 bases, and 9 bases lay in between. CDR3 length equals 13 residues. Germline V gives CDR1 MNHEY, CDR2 SVGAGI. CDR3 DNA: TGTGCCAGCAGTTACTCGAACCCCCCCGAGCAGTACTTC. Its protein product is CASSYSNPPEQYF.

This clonotype was seen at least ten times. V is TRBV5-1 and J is TRBJ2-7; D perhaps matches TRBD1 (5 bases). V gave up 3 bases and J gave up 0 bases, with 13 bases separating them. CDR1 is SGHRS, CDR2 YFSETQ, per germline. The CDR3 spans 15 residues. Here the CDR3 reads CASSSGAGYSYEQYF. The CDR3 nucleotides are TGCGCCAGCAGCTCAGGCGCAGGGTACTCCTACGAGCAGTACTTC.

CDR3 protein: CASGSSRDEQFF. The CDR3 bases are TGCGCCAGCGGTTCTTCAAGGGATGAGCAGTTCTTC. This chain connects TRBV4-1 to TRBJ2-1; no definite D call. Trimming shortened V by 8 bases and J by 8 bases, and 13 bases separated the two germline ends. Germline lookup yields CDR1 MGHRA and CDR2 YSYEKL. CDR3 length equals 12 residues.

This clonotype was observed at least ten times. The rearrangement uses TRBV6-2 or TRBV6-3 and TRBJ1-5, with D possibly matching TRBD1 (5 bases). Germline CDR1 is MNHEY and CDR2 is SVGEGT. The CDR3 has 19 amino acids. Trimming pared 1 base from V and 1 base from J, leaving 20 bases between. The CDR3 here is CASSYFFGTRVRSNQPQHF. The CDR3 region has the DNA TGTGCCAGCAGTTACTTCTTCGGGACCAGGGTCAGAAGCAATCAGCCCCAGCATTTT.

The V and J genes are TRBV20-1 and TRBJ1-1; 9 nucleotides align to TRBD1. CDR3 length equals 12 residues. The germline V gene encodes CDR1 DFQATT and CDR2 SNEGSKA (reference sequence). V shed 5 bases and J 5 bases; nucleotides not matched to a gene: 3. The CDR3 loop is CSAWDRVTEAFF. CDR3 DNA sequence: TGCAGTGCTTGGGACAGGGTTACTGAAGCTTTCTTT.

This clonotype was seen at least ten times. CDR3 in amino acids: CASRGAGFYEQYF. The CDR3 nucleotides read TGTGCCAGCAGAGGAGCGGGATTCTACGAGCAGTACTTC. The chain couples TRBV27 to TRBJ2-7, with 7 bases fitting TRBD2. The V gene end was trimmed by 6 bases and the J gene end by 3 bases; junction bases not matched to a gene: 5. This CDR3 has 13 residues. Germline CDR1 and CDR2: MNHEY and SMNVEV (reference sequence).

The genes are TRBV5-1 and TRBJ1-1, with 7 bases aligning to TRBD1. CDR3 length equals 14 residues. The V gene's germline CDR1 is SGHRS and CDR2 YFSETQ. The junction had 8 bases not matched to a gene; V was cut back by 4 bases and J by 5 bases. The CDR3 spells CASSPVGGLTEAFF. Here the CDR3 DNA reads TGCGCCAGCAGCCCTGTAGGGGGCTTGACTGAAGCTTTCTTT.

In its sample, this clonotype was seen many times. The V gene is TRBV12-3 or TRBV12-4, the J gene TRBJ2-7, with 7 bases that match TRBD2. J was trimmed by 2 bases and V by 2 bases; bases with no gene match: 9. This CDR3 region has 16 residues. The CDR3 spells CASSLSGGSYPYEQYF. The CDR3 nucleotides are TGTGCCAGCAGTTTATCCGGGGGGTCCTACCCCTACGAGCAGTACTTC.

The table lists this clonotype with many counts. CDR3 coding DNA: TGTGCCAGCAGTGAAACCTTATCGGTATACACTGAAGCTTTCTTT. It codes for CASSETLSVYTEAFF. This chain connects TRBV6-1 to TRBJ1-1; D ambiguous. V was shortened by 2 bases and J by 3 bases, with 13 bases between the two germline ends. Germline lookup yields CDR1 MNHNS and CDR2 SASEGT. The CDR3 covers 15 residues.

This clonotype appeared many times. This chain joins TRBV18 and TRBJ1-6; 8 bases align to TRBD1. Germline CDR1 reads KGHSH; CDR2 reads LQKENI. The CDR3 runs to 16 residues. J was trimmed by 7 bases and V by 2 bases; bases with no gene match: 7. The CDR3, as DNA: TGTGCCAGCTCACCAGGGACAGGTCTTTCGAATTCACCCCTCCACTTT. Its translation: CASSPGTGLSNSPLHF.

This clonotype was detected ten times or more. The chain links TRBV15 to TRBJ2-5; no reliable D call. CDR3 length: 16 residues. Germline CDR1 reads LNHNV; CDR2 reads YYDKDF (reference sequence). The V and J ends lost 0 bases and 5 bases respectively, with 16 bases between them. CDR3: CATSREDSTRRETQYF. Here the CDR3 DNA reads TGTGCCACCAGCAGAGAGGATAGCACGCGTCGGGAGACCCAGTACTTC. Using reference TRBV15 and TRBJ2-5 for the parts outside the CDR3, the full variable domain is DAMVIQNPRYQVTQFGKPVTLSCSQTLNHNVMYWYQQKSSQAPKLLFHYYDKDFNNEADTPDNFQSRRPNTSFCFLDIRSPGLGDTAMYLCATSREDSTRRETQYFGPGTRLLVL.

This clonotype was detected a few times. This rearrangement joins TRBV29-1 to TRBJ2-2; perhaps TRBD1 as D (6 bases). Germline loops: CDR1 SQVTM, CDR2 ANQGSEA. Trimming stripped 7 bases from V and 1 base from J, with 10 bases between. The CDR3 length is 13 residues. CDR3 nucleotides: TGCAGCGCCCTGACAGGGAACACCGGGGAGCTGTTTTTT. The encoded protein is CSALTGNTGELFF.